The 2 T cell receptor beta chains given below trace back to one sample, sequenced in a study of T-cell reconstitution after alpha-beta-depleted transplantation in children. Unique molecular identifiers featured in how the TCRbeta library was prepared. MiXCR, applied by TCRdb to the PCR reads, yields one record per CDR3 protein. The sample holds tens of thousands of distinct CDR3 sequences, under 6.5% seen once. Sample: PBMCs, mostly from graft donor cells, taken 60 days after TCRalphabeta/CD19-depleted stem cell transplant. These receptors came from a female patient aged 2-10 years who had a stem cell transplant for aplastic anemia, so the T cells may come from the graft donor.

This clonotype was counted at least ten times. This chain links TRBV28 with TRBJ2-5, with TRBD1 matching over 12 bases. The CDR3 runs 16 residues. Germline CDR1 and CDR2: MDHEN and SYDVKM. The J segment lost 4 bases and the V segment lost 4 bases, leaving 7 bases of the junction unmatched. Written as DNA, the CDR3 is TGTGCCAGCAGTTCCTCCGGGACAGGGGGCAGAGAGACCCAGTACTTC. Protein product: CASSSSGTGGRETQYF.

This clonotype appeared many times. This sequence joins TRBV20-1 and TRBJ2-1; a weak D match, TRBD1 (6 bases). V dropped 3 bases and J dropped 7 bases, with 13 bases sitting between them. This CDR3 is built from 13 residues. Germline CDR1 reads DFQATT; CDR2 reads SNEGSKA (reference sequence). Here the CDR3 DNA reads TGCAGTGCTAGGGGGGCACTCCGGAATGAGCAGTTCTTC. Protein product: CSARGALRNEQFF.